This TCR beta chain came from a study of beta chain features in type 1 diabetes. Study summary: Sorted cells examined across all samples numbered roughly 99,000,000. Findings and caveats of the study: A moderate, significant TCRB CDR3 shortening appeared in type 1 diabetes across four CD4+ subsets. Among patients, naive, central memory and Treg TCRB repertoires appeared more similar than among healthy donors.

As for this clone: Antigen unknown.

Germline-derived CDR1 and CDR2 are MDHEN and SYDVKM. V trimming: 6 bases; J trimming: 6 bases; junction bases outside the gene matches: 6. The CDR3 is made up of 13 amino acids. Isolated RNA was reverse transcribed in full, so expressed TCRB transcripts were sequenced. Profiled with immunoSEQ multiplex PCR; TCRdb holds only in-frame clones, not every one. The table includes about 27,000 clones, roughly 50% detected once. This TCR was sampled from a woman aged 18-29 years with type 1 diabetes. Sequencing was done on a sample of Tregs from blood. The chain joins TRBV28 to TRBJ2-3; 7 bases line up with TRBD2. CDR3 sequence: CASRPGTKDTQYF. Written as DNA, the CDR3 is TGTGCCAGCAGACCCGGGACTAAGGATACGCAGTATTTT.